This T cell receptor (beta chain) originates from a study of T-cell memory formation after mild COVID-19. This clonotype has at least ten counts. The antigen is unknown. The CDR3 runs to 17 residues. Trimming removed 5 bases from V and 1 base from J; junction bases left unmatched: 10. The germline gives CDR1 MGHRA, CDR2 YSYEKL. Points from the study as a whole: Pre-infection memory showed some responding clones, and this suggested that cross-reactive memory joined.

Sample barcodes and UMIs were carried by the TCR alpha and TCR beta cDNA libraries that 5'RACE generated with constant-segment primers. TCRdb reanalysed the 5' RACE reads using MiXCR and keeps one entry per CDR3 protein. The sample has around 310,000 distinct CDR3 sequences, 14% seen once. The V and J genes are TRBV4-1 and TRBJ2-3, with 9 bases identical to TRBD2. This receptor was identified in a young man who had mild COVID-19 (a few samples of this study predate the infection). Cell type and time point are not known. Material: PBMCs or a T cell subset sorted from them (not recorded which). The CDR3 sequence is CASSSRTSGLGTDTQYF. The CDR3 DNA reads TGCGCCAGCAGCTCACGTACTAGCGGGCTTGGCACAGATACGCAGTATTTT.